The 9 T cell receptor beta chains listed next were all sequenced from one sample in a study of CD8 T cells in Susac syndrome. About 0.45 to 1 ug RNA was reverse transcribed with random hexamers. One entry per CDR3 protein results from TCRdb running MiXCR on the immunoSEQ multiplex PCR reads. The top ten hold 0.095% to 0.15% of the sample, which has under 150,000 distinct CDR3 sequences, approximately 94% seen once. The source material was CD4+ T cells from PBMCs. The receptors derive from a human donor with multiple sclerosis.

The J gene is TRBJ2-1, the V gene TRBV28, with D unclear. CDR1 MDHEN and CDR2 SYDVKM come from the germline V gene. The germline V and J ends were trimmed by 5 bases and 6 bases, with 11 bases remaining between them. This CDR3 comprises 13 residues. The CDR3 spells CASSPRALNEQFF. The CDR3 nucleotides read TGTGCCAGCAGTCCCCGAGCCCTCAATGAGCAGTTCTTC.

V is TRBV20-1 and J is TRBJ1-5; the D gene is possibly TRBD1 (6 bases). CDR1 and CDR2 from the germline V gene are DFQATT and SNEGSKA (reference sequence). This CDR3 spans 12 amino acids. The V end lost 7 bases, the J end lost 3 bases, and 10 bases lay between the germline ends. The CDR3 sequence: CSVGQSNQPQHF. The CDR3 coding sequence is TGCAGTGTAGGACAGTCCAATCAGCCCCAGCATTTT.

The chain carries TRBV30 and TRBJ1-1; perhaps TRBD1 as D (5 bases). The CDR3 consists of 12 residues. The germline V and J ends were trimmed by 0 bases and 10 bases, with 12 bases remaining between them. CDR1 is GTSNPN and CDR2 is SVGIG in the germline V gene (reference sequence). The CDR3 DNA is TGTGCCTGGAGTGTTCCTCAGGGAAGAGCTTTCTTT. This codes for CAWSVPQGRAFF. The full variable domain, with the rest looked up from reference TRBV30 and TRBJ1-1, is SQTIHQWPATLVQPVGSPLSLECTVEGTSNPNLYWYRQAAGRGLQLLFYSVGIGQISSEVPQNLSASRPQDRQFILSSKKLLLSDSGFYLCAWSVPQGRAFFGQGTRLTVV.

V is TRBV28 and J is TRBJ1-2; TRBD1 might be the D (6 bases). Trimming cost V 5 bases and J 5 bases, with 12 bases left between them. Germline-derived CDR1 and CDR2 are MDHEN and SYDVKM. This CDR3 has 13 residues. The CDR3: CASSTVGGYGYTF. CDR3 sequence (DNA): TGTGCCAGCAGTACGGTAGGGGGGTATGGCTACACCTTC.

The V call is TRBV20-1, the J call TRBJ2-3, with 10 positions matching TRBD2. The CDR3 is made up of 15 amino acids. J was trimmed by 0 bases and V by 3 bases; bases with no gene match: 3. Germline V gene lookup returns CDR1 DFQATT and CDR2 SNEGSKA (reference sequence). The CDR3 bases are TGCAGTGCTAGTGGACTAGCGGAGAGCACAGATACGCAGTATTTT. Translated, it gives CSASGLAESTDTQYF.

The rearrangement uses TRBV5-1 and TRBJ1-1; D perhaps matches TRBD1 (5 bases). V was pared by 1 base and J by 3 bases, with 13 bases between. The length of the CDR3 is 15 residues. CDR1 and CDR2 from the germline V gene are SGHRS and YFSETQ. The CDR3 is CASSLRGNEHTEAFF. DNA of the CDR3: TGCGCCAGCAGCTTGCGGGGCAACGAACACACTGAAGCTTTCTTT.

The chain has TRBV5-1 and TRBJ2-5; TRBD2 matches at 8 bases. The CDR3 length is 14 residues. Germline V gives CDR1 SGHRS, CDR2 YFSETQ. After removal of 3 bases from V and 5 bases from J, the junction contained 6 bases not matched to a gene. The CDR3 nucleotides are TGCGCCAGCAGCTATGCGGGAGGCCTGGAGACCCAGTACTTC. This codes for CASSYAGGLETQYF.

The chain carries TRBV7-9 and TRBJ1-5; D is perhaps TRBD1 (5 bases). Germline V gives CDR1 SEHNR, CDR2 FQNEAQ (reference sequence). The CDR3 contains 17 residues. The V end lost 5 bases, the J end lost 1 base, and 18 bases lay between the germline ends. The CDR3 sequence is CASSTTQGDWSNQPQHF. For the CDR3, the DNA is TGTGCCAGCAGCACCACGCAGGGCGATTGGAGCAATCAGCCCCAGCATTTT.

The chain joins TRBV13 to TRBJ2-1; TRBD2 aligns across 8 bases. The CDR3 has 14 amino acids. Germline V gives CDR1 PRHDT, CDR2 FYEKMQ (reference sequence). V lost 3 bases, J lost 7 bases, and 5 bases stayed unmatched. The CDR3 DNA sequence: TGTGCCAGCAGCTTCCGACTAGCGACGAATGAGCAGTTCTTC. It codes for CASSFRLATNEQFF.